This T cell receptor (beta chain) came from a study of T cell responses to AZD1222 COVID-19 vaccine. About this clone: Its antigen is undetermined.

General study results and limits: Repertoires were collected only later (after the peak T cell response had occurred). Seropositivity was recorded at baseline in only a handful of AZD1222 recipients. Nearly half of the spike-specific TCRs reportedly recognize variant regions that carry no mutations. Regions 160-218 and 743-854 held dominance among vaccine-associated CD4 TCRs, which spanned spike.

Assay: immunoSEQ multiplex PCR; the TCRdb copy retains only in-frame clones and omits some. Of around 140,000 clones in the sample, approximately 83% were seen once. The CDR3 length is 19 residues. V lost 0 bases to trimming and J lost 4 bases; unmatched junction nucleotides: 13. Per the germline V gene, CDR1 is SGHVS and CDR2 is FQNEAQ. The rearrangement joins TRBV7-8 to TRBJ1-2; 11 bases fit TRBD1. Material: peripheral blood, obtained on day 0 of AZD1222 vaccination. This clonotype was sampled from an adult in good health. CDR3 DNA sequence: TGTGCCAGCAGCTTAGCCGAGTTGGGGACAGGGGGACTGGGCTATGGCTACACCTTC. It specifies CASSLAELGTGGLGYGYTF.